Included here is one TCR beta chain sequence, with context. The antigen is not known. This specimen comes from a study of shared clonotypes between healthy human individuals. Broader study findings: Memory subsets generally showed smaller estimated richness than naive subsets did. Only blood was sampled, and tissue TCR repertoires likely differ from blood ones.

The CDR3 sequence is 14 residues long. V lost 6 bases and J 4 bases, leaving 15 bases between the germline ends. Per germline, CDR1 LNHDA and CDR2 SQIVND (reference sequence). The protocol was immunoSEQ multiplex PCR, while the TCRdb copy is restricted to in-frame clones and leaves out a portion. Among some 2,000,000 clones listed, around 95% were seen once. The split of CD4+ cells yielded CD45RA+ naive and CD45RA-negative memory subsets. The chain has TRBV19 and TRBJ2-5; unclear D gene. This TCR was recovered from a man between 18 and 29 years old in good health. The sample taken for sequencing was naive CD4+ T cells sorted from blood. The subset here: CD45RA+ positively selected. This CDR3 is CASRDNAPRETQYF. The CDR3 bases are TGTGCCAGTAGGGATAATGCCCCCCGAGAGACCCAGTACTTC. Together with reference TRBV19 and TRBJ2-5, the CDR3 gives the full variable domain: DGGITQSPKYLFRKEGQNVTLSCEQNLNHDAMYWYRQDPGQGLRLIYYSQIVNDFQKGDIAEGYSVSREKKESFPLTVTSAQKNPTAFYLCASRDNAPRETQYFGPGTRLLVL.